This T cell receptor (beta chain) was sequenced in a study of cytomegalovirus exposure and HLA in healthy donors. General study results and limits: Further analysis was carried out later, and it showed several of the most significant clusters appearing linked to common viral pathogens. The authors listed roughly 150 TCR beta chains as cytomegalovirus-associated.

Each donor was healthy, and each was a bone marrow donor. CDR1 is SGHDN, CDR2 FVKESK, per germline. The CDR3 consists of 18 residues. Germline trimming cut 0 bases from V and 6 bases from J; bases unmatched to any gene: 8. Concerning this clone: The antigen is unknown.

It was with 60 Vbeta and 13 Jbeta primers that the PCR ran. TCRdb's copy holds only in-frame clones and misses some; the assay was immunoSEQ multiplex PCR. The sample lists some 100,000 clones; approximately 78% were seen once. Material: PBMCs. The chain couples TRBV14 to TRBJ2-2; 12 positions match TRBD2. This receptor was obtained from a woman aged 40 to 55 in good health and CMV-seropositive. CDR3: CASSQDPPSGRAAGELFF. The CDR3, as DNA: TGTGCCAGCAGCCAAGATCCTCCTAGCGGGAGGGCCGCCGGGGAGCTGTTTTTT.